Below, 23 T cell receptor beta chains from the same sample are listed, as sequenced in a study of Ad26.COV2.S vaccination and SARS-CoV-2 variants. The repertoire was sequenced with immunoSEQ multiplex PCR; TCRdb's copy has only in-frame clones and lacks some. The sample lists over 90,000 clones, around three quarters occurring once. The specimen comprised peripheral blood, sampled after recovery from COVID-19. These receptors came from a human donor who had recovered from COVID-19.

This clone appeared a few times. The genes are TRBV11-1 and TRBJ1-6; 7 nucleotides align to TRBD1. The CDR3 runs to 15 residues. Trimming cost V 4 bases and J 7 bases; bases outside gene matches: 7. Germline CDR1 and CDR2: SGHAT and FQDESV (reference sequence). The CDR3 DNA follows: TGTGCCAGCAGCTCCCAGGGACAGTTGAATTCACCCCTCCACTTT. Translation: CASSSQGQLNSPLHF.

J is TRBJ2-6 and V is TRBV7-9; TRBD1 might be the D (5 bases). The CDR3 consists of 16 residues. The germline V and J ends were trimmed by 5 bases and 4 bases, with 15 bases remaining between them. Germline values: CDR1 SEHNR, CDR2 FQNEAQ (reference sequence). CDR3 protein: CASSTPLRAGANVLTF. In DNA form, the CDR3 reads TGTGCCAGCAGCACACCTCTCAGGGCGGGGGCCAACGTCCTGACTTTC.

J is TRBJ1-5 and V is TRBV28; D remains ambiguous. The CDR3 spans 13 residues. The germline CDR1 and CDR2 sequences are MDHEN and SYDVKM. V gave up 3 bases and J gave up 7 bases, with 10 bases separating them. The chain's CDR3 is CASSLGSFQPQHF. Here the CDR3 DNA reads TGTGCCAGCAGTTTGGGCAGTTTCCAGCCCCAGCATTTT.

In its sample, this clone was seen once. V gene TRBV5-1 combines with J gene TRBJ2-3; D is unclear. Germline V lookup: CDR1 SGHRS, CDR2 YFSETQ. The CDR3 loop spans 12 amino acids. Between the trimmed V and J ends, which lost 5 bases and 5 bases, there was a span of 9 bases. The CDR3 sequence is CASSKTQDTQYF. CDR3 nucleotides: TGCGCCAGCAGTAAGACCCAAGATACGCAGTATTTT.

This clone was picked up a small number of times. The rearrangement links TRBV5-1 to TRBJ2-7, with 11 bases identical to TRBD1. The CDR3 loop spans 16 amino acids. With 0 bases clipped from V and 4 bases from J, the junction kept 6 bases outside the gene matches. CDR1 is SGHRS and CDR2 is YFSETQ in the germline V gene. For the CDR3, the DNA is TGCGCCAGCAGCTTGGACCCTGGACAGGGGGCTTACGAGCAGTACTTC. Translated, it gives CASSLDPGQGAYEQYF.

The chain recombines TRBV25-1 with TRBJ2-6; D is undetermined. The CDR3 is 14 residues long. Per the germline V gene, CDR1 is MGHDK and CDR2 is SYGVNS. Deletions cut 5 bases from V and 9 bases from J, with 14 bases between. The CDR3 spells CASSPPPGDNVLTF. DNA for the CDR3: TGTGCCAGCAGTCCTCCTCCTGGCGACAACGTCCTGACTTTC.

CDR3 loop: CASRLTIETYNEQFF. Here the CDR3 DNA reads TGTGCCAGCCGACTGACGATCGAAACCTACAATGAGCAGTTCTTC. V and J are TRBV5-4 and TRBJ2-1; D unclear. V was trimmed by 7 bases and J by 2 bases, leaving 16 bases between them. Per germline, CDR1 SGHNT and CDR2 YYREEE (reference sequence). The length of the CDR3 is 15 residues.

The gene calls are TRBV19 and TRBJ2-7; possibly TRBD1 for D (6 bases). Deletions cut 3 bases from V and 2 bases from J, with 14 bases between. Germline V gives CDR1 LNHDA, CDR2 SQIVND (reference sequence). The CDR3 contains 15 residues. The CDR3 region is CASSIFLGQTYEQYF. The CDR3 bases are TGTGCCAGTAGTATCTTTCTCGGACAGACCTACGAGCAGTACTTC.

The chain employs TRBV7-9 and TRBJ2-1; D remains ambiguous. V was pared by 2 bases and J by 6 bases, with 11 bases between. CDR3 length equals 14 residues. The germline V gene encodes CDR1 SEHNR and CDR2 FQNEAQ (reference sequence). In DNA form, the CDR3 reads TGTGCCAGCAGCTTACAAGGTTCATCCAATGAGCAGTTCTTC. Its translation: CASSLQGSSNEQFF.

The chain links TRBV12-3 or TRBV12-4 to TRBJ2-7; no clear D. This CDR3 region has 12 residues. The V gene lost 5 bases and the J gene lost 2 bases, with 7 bases spanning the gap. CDR3 sequence (DNA): TGTGCCAGCAGTCTTGGGACCTACGAGCAGTACTTC. Its translation is CASSLGTYEQYF.

The V and J genes are TRBV5-5 and TRBJ1-4, with D perhaps TRBD1 (5 bases). The CDR3 has 15 amino acids. Trimming took 4 bases from V and 3 from J, leaving 13 bases between them. The germline V gene has CDR1 SGHKS and CDR2 YYEKEE (reference sequence). The CDR3 here is CASSVNAGSNEKLFF. The DNA for the CDR3 is TGTGCCAGCAGCGTAAACGCAGGGTCTAATGAAAAACTGTTTTTT.

Written as DNA, the CDR3 is TGTGCCAGCAGTTTCGACAGGGAAGAGACCCAGTACTTC. Its translation: CASSFDREETQYF. This rearrangement joins TRBV12-3 or TRBV12-4 to TRBJ2-5; 7 bases agree with TRBD1. The CDR3 consists of 13 residues. V dropped 3 bases and J dropped 3; count of bases not matched to a gene: 1.

V is TRBV2 and J is TRBJ2-7; TRBD1 matches at 10 bases. J was trimmed by 3 bases and V by 2 bases; bases with no gene match: 4. Germline CDR1 and CDR2: SNHLY and FYNNEI. The CDR3 is 15 residues long. The CDR3 sequence: CASSENRDRGYEQYF. The CDR3 nucleotides read TGTGCCAGCAGTGAAAACCGGGACAGGGGCTACGAGCAGTACTTC.

V gene TRBV7-9 combines with J gene TRBJ1-3, with D unclear. Germline CDR1 and CDR2: SEHNR and FQNEAQ (reference sequence). CDR3 length: 12 residues. Trimming cost V 2 bases and J 2 bases, with 1 base left between them. CDR3 in DNA: TGTGCCAGCAGCTTAACTGGAAACACCATATATTTT. This gives the protein CASSLTGNTIYF.

This chain joins TRBV29-1 and TRBJ1-1; 8 bases are shared with TRBD1. Looked up from germline, CDR1 is SQVTM and CDR2 is ANQGSEA. The ends lost 7 bases at V and 6 bases at J; junction bases unmatched: 4. The CDR3 contains 11 residues. The CDR3 region is CSAADRAEAFF. For the CDR3, the DNA is TGCAGCGCCGCGGACAGGGCTGAAGCTTTCTTT.

V and J are TRBV30 and TRBJ2-5, with 7 bases lining up with TRBD2. This CDR3 region has 16 residues. The germline gives CDR1 GTSNPN, CDR2 SVGIG (reference sequence). Germline trimming cut 0 bases from V and 4 bases from J; bases unmatched to any gene: 11. As DNA, the CDR3 is TGTGCCTGGAGTGTACGAGCCGGGACTATGGGAGAGACCCAGTACTTC. It is translated as CAWSVRAGTMGETQYF.

The rearrangement uses TRBV29-1 and TRBJ2-5, with no clear D. The CDR3 is 13 amino acids. CDR1 SQVTM and CDR2 ANQGSEA come from the germline V gene. V lost 4 bases and J 5 bases, leaving 14 bases between the germline ends. Here the CDR3 reads CSVAALIQETQYF. DNA for the CDR3: TGCAGCGTTGCCGCCCTAATCCAGGAGACCCAGTACTTC. Full variable domain (outside the CDR3, taken from reference TRBV29-1 and TRBJ2-5): SAVISQKPSRDICQRGTSLTIQCQVDSQVTMMFWYRQQPGQSLTLIATANQGSEATYESGFVIDKFPISRPNLTFSTLTVSNMSPEDSSIYLCSVAALIQETQYFGPGTRLLVL.

V usage is TRBV3-1 (or the pseudogene TRBV3-2) and J usage is TRBJ2-3; D uncertain. Germline CDR1 and CDR2: LGHDT and YNNKEL (reference sequence). The V end lost 5 bases, the J end lost 2 bases, and 11 bases lay between the germline ends. The CDR3 runs 14 residues. Here the CDR3 DNA reads TGTGCCAGCAGCTTCGGTTTCGCCACAGATACGCAGTATTTT. Protein sequence: CASSFGFATDTQYF.

V and J are TRBV18 and TRBJ2-1; 13 bases are a match to TRBD2. From germline, CDR1 is KGHSH and CDR2 LQKENI. Trimming cost V 4 bases and J 9 bases; bases outside gene matches: 6. This CDR3 contains 15 residues. CDR3 nucleotides: TGTGCCAGCTCACTTCGCACTAGCGGGGGGGCTGAGCAGTTCTTC. Encoded protein: CASSLRTSGGAEQFF.

The chain carries TRBV6-6 and TRBJ1-2; D might be TRBD1 (6 bases). CDR1 and CDR2 (germline): MNHNY, SVGAGI (reference sequence). The ends were cut back, 8 bases at V and 4 bases at J, with 14 bases in the middle. CDR3 length: 13 residues. The CDR3 nucleotides are TGTGCCAGCGGGTTCGCAGGGGCCTATGGCTACACCTTC. It codes for CASGFAGAYGYTF.

V gene TRBV4-3 combines with J gene TRBJ2-3; D uncertain. CDR3 length: 16 amino acids. Germline CDR1 LGHNA, CDR2 YSLEER. The V end was cut by 1 base, the J end by 3 bases, with 14 bases between. The CDR3 spells CASSQVPLGRTDTQYF. DNA of the CDR3: TGCGCCAGCAGCCAAGTACCCCTGGGAAGGACAGATACGCAGTATTTT.

Here the CDR3 DNA reads TGTGCCAGCAGTTTCTCGGGGGCGCTTAGCACAGATACGCAGTATTTT. Translating it yields CASSFSGALSTDTQYF. V is TRBV28 and J is TRBJ2-3; TRBD1 or TRBD2 may be the D gene (6 bases each). CDR1 is MDHEN and CDR2 is SYDVKM in the germline V gene. Trimming shortened V by 3 bases and J by 0 bases, and 13 bases separated the two germline ends. The CDR3 has 16 amino acids. The variable domain in full, with the rest retrieved from reference TRBV28 and TRBJ2-3, is DVKVTQSSRYLVKRTGEKVFLECVQDMDHENMFWYRQDPGLGLRLIYFSYDVKMKEKGDIPEGYSVSREKKERFSLILESASTNQTSMYLCASSFSGALSTDTQYFGPGTRLTVL.

Details on this clone: One end of the junction varies from germline; a read error may be responsible. The genes are TRBV11-3 and TRBJ2-1, with D unclear. CDR1 is SGHNT and CDR2 is YENEEA in the germline V gene. This CDR3 has 16 residues. The CDR3 sequence: CASSPDGSSSFNEQFF. In DNA form, the CDR3 reads TGTGCCAGCAGCCCGGACGGGTCTAGTTCCTTCAATGAGCAGTTCTTC.